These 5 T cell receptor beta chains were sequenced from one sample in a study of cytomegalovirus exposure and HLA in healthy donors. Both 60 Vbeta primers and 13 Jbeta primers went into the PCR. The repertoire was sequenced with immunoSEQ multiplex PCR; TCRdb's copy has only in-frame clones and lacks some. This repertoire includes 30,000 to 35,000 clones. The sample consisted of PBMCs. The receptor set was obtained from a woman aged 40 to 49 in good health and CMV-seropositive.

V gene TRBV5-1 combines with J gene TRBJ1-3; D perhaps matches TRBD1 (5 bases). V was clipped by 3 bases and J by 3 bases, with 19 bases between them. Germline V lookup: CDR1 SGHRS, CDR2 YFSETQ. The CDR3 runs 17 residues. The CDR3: CASSSGDLVRGGNTIYF. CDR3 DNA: TGCGCCAGCAGCTCGGGGGACCTAGTCCGGGGTGGAAACACCATATATTTT.

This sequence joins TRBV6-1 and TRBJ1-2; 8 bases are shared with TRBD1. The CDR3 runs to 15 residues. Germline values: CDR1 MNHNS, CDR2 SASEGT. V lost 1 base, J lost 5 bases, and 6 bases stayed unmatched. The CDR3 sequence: CASSEGPGGRYGYTF. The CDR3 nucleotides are TGTGCCAGCAGTGAAGGGCCAGGGGGCAGGTATGGCTACACCTTC.

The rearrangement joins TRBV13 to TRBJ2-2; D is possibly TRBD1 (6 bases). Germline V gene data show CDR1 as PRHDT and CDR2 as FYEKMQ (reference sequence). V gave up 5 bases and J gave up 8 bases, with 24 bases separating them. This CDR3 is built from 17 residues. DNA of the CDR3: TGTGCCAGCAGCCTCCTGACAGGCTTGACCACCGAAGGGGAGCTGTTTTTT. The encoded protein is CASSLLTGLTTEGELFF.

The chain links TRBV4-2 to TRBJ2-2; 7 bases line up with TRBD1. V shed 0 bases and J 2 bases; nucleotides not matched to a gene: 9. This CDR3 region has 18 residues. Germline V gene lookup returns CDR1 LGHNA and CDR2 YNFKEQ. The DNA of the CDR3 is TGTGCCAGCAGCCAAGAGACTTTGGGACAGACAAACACCGGGGAGCTGTTTTTT. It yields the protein CASSQETLGQTNTGELFF.

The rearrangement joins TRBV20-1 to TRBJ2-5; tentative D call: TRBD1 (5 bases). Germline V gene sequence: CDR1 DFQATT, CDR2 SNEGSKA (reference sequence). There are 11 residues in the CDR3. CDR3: CSSGHMETQYF. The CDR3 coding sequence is TGCAGCTCAGGACATATGGAGACCCAGTACTTC.